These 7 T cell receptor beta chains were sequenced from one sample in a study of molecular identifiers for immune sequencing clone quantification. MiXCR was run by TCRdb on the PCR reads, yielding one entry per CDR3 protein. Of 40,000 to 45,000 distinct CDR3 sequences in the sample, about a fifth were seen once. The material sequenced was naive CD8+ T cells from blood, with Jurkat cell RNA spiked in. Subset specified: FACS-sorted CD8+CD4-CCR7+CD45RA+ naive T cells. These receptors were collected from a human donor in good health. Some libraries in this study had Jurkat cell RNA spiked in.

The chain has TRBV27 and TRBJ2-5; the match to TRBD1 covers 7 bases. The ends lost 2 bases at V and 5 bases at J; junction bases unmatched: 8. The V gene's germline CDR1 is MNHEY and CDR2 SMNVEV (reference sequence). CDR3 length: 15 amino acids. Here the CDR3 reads CASSLEAGGSETQYF. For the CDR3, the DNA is TGTGCCAGCAGTTTAGAGGCAGGGGGTTCGGAGACCCAGTACTTC.

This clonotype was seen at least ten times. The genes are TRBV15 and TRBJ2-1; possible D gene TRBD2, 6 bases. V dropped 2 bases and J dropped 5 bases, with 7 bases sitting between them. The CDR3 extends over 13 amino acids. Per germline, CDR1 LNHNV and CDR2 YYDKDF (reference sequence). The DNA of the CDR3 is TGTGCCACCAGCAGACGGGAGAACAATGAGCAGTTCTTC. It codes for CATSRRENNEQFF.

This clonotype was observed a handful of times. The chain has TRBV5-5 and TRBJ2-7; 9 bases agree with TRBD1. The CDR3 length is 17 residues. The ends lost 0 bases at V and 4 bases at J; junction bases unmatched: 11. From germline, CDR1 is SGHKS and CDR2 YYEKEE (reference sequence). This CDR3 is CASSLEGTGRGPYEQYF. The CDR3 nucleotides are TGTGCCAGCAGCTTGGAGGGGACAGGGAGGGGACCTTACGAGCAGTACTTC.

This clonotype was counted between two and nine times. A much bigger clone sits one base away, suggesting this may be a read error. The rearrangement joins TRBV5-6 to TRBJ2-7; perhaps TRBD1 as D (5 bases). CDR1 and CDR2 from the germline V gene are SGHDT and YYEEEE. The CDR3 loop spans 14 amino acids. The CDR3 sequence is CASSLVSGRYAQYF. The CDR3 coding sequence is TGTGCCAGCAGCTTGGTGTCAGGGCGCTACGCGCAGTACTTC.

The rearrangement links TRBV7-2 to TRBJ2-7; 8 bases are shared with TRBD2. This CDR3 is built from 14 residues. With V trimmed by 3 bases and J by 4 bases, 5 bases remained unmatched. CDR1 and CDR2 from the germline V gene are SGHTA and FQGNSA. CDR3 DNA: TGTGCCAGCAGCTTGGGGACTAGTTCTTACGAGCAGTACTTC. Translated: CASSLGTSSYEQYF.

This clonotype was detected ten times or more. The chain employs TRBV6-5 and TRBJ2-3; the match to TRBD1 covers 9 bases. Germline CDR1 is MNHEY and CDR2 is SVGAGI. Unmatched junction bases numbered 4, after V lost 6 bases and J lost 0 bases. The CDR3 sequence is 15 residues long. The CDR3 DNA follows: TGTGCCAGCAGCAAAGGGACAGGGAGCACAGATACGCAGTATTTT. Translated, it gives CASSKGTGSTDTQYF.

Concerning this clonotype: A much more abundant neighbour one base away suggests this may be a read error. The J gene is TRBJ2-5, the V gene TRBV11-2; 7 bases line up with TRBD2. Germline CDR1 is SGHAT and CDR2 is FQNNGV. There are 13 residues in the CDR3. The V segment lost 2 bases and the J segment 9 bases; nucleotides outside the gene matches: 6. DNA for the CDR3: TGTGCCAGCAGCTTATCACTCCGGGAGGCCCAGTACTTC. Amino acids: CASSLSLREAQYF.